The present T cell receptor (beta chain) was sequenced within a study of response to subunit inactivated influenza vaccine. TCRdb used MiXCR to reprocess the RT-PCR reads, holding one entry per CDR3 protein. The sample has 500,000 to 700,000 distinct CDR3 sequences; roughly 25% are singletons. This CDR3 is built from 13 residues. The V and J ends lost 6 bases and 8 bases, in that order; junction bases with no gene match: 7. Germline CDR1 is DFQATT and CDR2 is SNEGSKA (reference sequence). These data also featured in a second study, about T cells expressing NK-cell markers. From that second work: Template switching by 5'RACE with UMIs generated the TCR beta cDNA. Sorted CD3+CD56-NKG2C+, CD3+CD56+NKG2C+ and CD3+CD56+NKG2C- T cells supplied the TCR beta repertoires. Several experiments confined sorting to alpha-beta TCR T cells with an anti-gamma-delta TCR antibody. Leadership of the CD3+CD56-NKG2C+ fraction also belonged to these clonotypes in several donors.

J is TRBJ1-6 and V is TRBV20-1, with TRBD1 matching over 7 bases. Material: CD4+ T cells sorted from PBMCs, obtained approximately 13 days after vaccination. The TCR originated in a man between 50 and 59 years old who received an inactivated influenza vaccine. The CDR3 DNA reads TGCAGTGCCCGAGGGGACAGCCATTCACCCCTCCACTTT. Protein: CSARGDSHSPLHF.